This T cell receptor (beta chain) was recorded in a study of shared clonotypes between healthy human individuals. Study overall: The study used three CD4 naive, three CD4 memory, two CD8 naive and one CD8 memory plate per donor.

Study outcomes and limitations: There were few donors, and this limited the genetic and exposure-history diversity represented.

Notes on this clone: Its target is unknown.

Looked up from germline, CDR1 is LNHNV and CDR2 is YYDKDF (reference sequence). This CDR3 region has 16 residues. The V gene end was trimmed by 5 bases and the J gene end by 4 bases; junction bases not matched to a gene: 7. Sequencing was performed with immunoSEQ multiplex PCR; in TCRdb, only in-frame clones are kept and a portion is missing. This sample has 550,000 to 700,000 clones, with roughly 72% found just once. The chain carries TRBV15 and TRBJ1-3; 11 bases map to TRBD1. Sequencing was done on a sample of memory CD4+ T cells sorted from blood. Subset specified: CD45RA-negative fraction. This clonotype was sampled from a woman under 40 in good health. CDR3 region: CATSLRTGGRGNTIYF. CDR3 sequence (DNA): TGTGCCACCAGCTTACGGACAGGGGGCAGGGGAAACACCATATATTTT.